This T cell receptor beta chain was captured in a study of sequential checkpoint blockade in melanoma (dated by TCRdb to the late 2010s). About the investigation overall: Patients were randomized 1:1 to first-line nivolumab followed by ipilimumab (arm A) or ipilimumab followed by nivolumab (arm B). The same lesion was the source of approximately 79% of the matched pre- and post-treatment tumor biopsy pairs. Twenty-two patients had matched tumor biopsies taken before treatment and at week 13, after single-agent nivolumab (arm A) or ipilimumab (arm B). Maintenance nivolumab came after each of the two trial sequences. DNA from about a hundred pretreatment melanoma tumor samples underwent TCRbeta immunosequencing. Summary of the overall study and its limitations: Within-arm analyses of tumor T-cell fraction were limited by small sample sizes and reduced statistical power. Tumor T-cell fraction and clonality were found to correlate with PD-L1 staining and CD8+ T-cell counts but not with mutational load. Patients whose tumor T-cell fraction and clonality increased by week 13 were about 30 times more likely to achieve clinical benefit. In the nivolumab-first arm (arm A), an association was found between pretreatment tumor TIL clonality and response (P = .04). Validation of the response-prediction model combining TCR metrics and mutation burden is needed in larger, independent patient cohorts.

CDR1 and CDR2 were assigned from the germline V gene as SGHRS and YFSETQ. The junction shows trimming of 3 bases on V and 1 base on J, plus 10 bases between the germline ends. The CDR3 contains 14 residues, cysteine and phenylalanine counted. The retained sequence is limited to the CDR3, 42 bases, with the frame set at the first base. The immunoSEQ Assay was used to immunosequence TCRbeta CDR3 regions from genomic DNA. Before high-throughput sequencing, the genomic DNA was amplified using bias-controlled multiplex PCR. Per the source publication's procedure: To quantify the absolute abundance of each unique TCRbeta CDR3 region, the sequences were collapsed and filtered. Clonality was defined as 1 minus Pielou's evenness and was calculated using productive rearrangements only. Tumor T-cell fraction was calculated by normalizing TCRbeta template counts to the amount of usable DNA, which was estimated from several housekeeping genes. A previously published method was used to identify clones whose frequencies were significantly greater in on-treatment samples than in baseline samples. TCRdb obtained this table from immuneACCESS and retained in-frame rearrangements with V and J assigned. These tables miss some clones; where compared with another copy, unresolved V genes account for less than half of the shortfall, and the remainder is unexplained. V and J calls plus clone size are reproduced from that table; the DNA served to infer D and trimming. The sample records about 2,400 clones, roughly 15% of which are singletons. Of the sample, about 13% falls within the top ten clones.

In the paper's terms, the treatment or condition label means: randomized to nivolumab then ipilimumab (arm A) or the reverse (arm B). No trial patient had received prior DNA-damaging chemotherapy. Samples were obtained from patients with melanoma enrolled in CheckMate 064, a randomized, open-label phase II trial of sequential checkpoint blockade. Genomic DNA from formalin-fixed paraffin-embedded (FFPE) tissue samples served as the input for tumor TCR sequencing. This clone is considered medium-sized (0.01 to 0.1%). The antigen this receptor binds is unknown. Base qualities were left out, and no much larger clone turns up one base away.

This clonotype was sampled from a human donor with melanoma. The chain employs TRBV5-1 and TRBJ1-1, with no confidently assigned D gene. This material consisted of tumor tissue (inferred from file names), taken from a patient given nivolumab and ipilimumab in sequence. For the CDR3, the sequence is CASSYSNRNTEAFF. The nucleotide sequence is TGCGCCAGCAGCTACTCCAACAGGAACACTGAAGCTTTCTTT. Joined to the reference TRBV5-1 and TRBJ1-1 proteins, this CDR3 gives the full variable domain: KAGVTQTPRYLIKTRGQQVTLSCSPISGHRSVSWYQQTPGQGLQFLFEYFSETQRNKGNFPGRFSGRQFSNSRSEMNVSTLELGDSALYLCASSYSNRNTEAFFGQGTRLTVV.